Shown below are 5 T cell receptor beta chains from a single sample sequenced in a study of cytomegalovirus exposure and HLA in healthy donors. TCRdb's table, derived via immunoSEQ multiplex PCR, lists solely in-frame clones and lacks some. The sample holds about 360,000 clones; 80% to 90% are singletons and the top ten take under 0.9%. Sequencing input: PBMCs. All receptors derive from a woman under 30 in good health and CMV-seronegative.

The genes are TRBV27 and TRBJ2-5; 8 positions match TRBD1. The CDR3 spans 17 residues. V shed 2 bases and J 2 bases; nucleotides not matched to a gene: 10. Germline V gene data show CDR1 as MNHEY and CDR2 as SMNVEV (reference sequence). As DNA, the CDR3 is TGTGCCAGCAGTTTAGTTGCGACAGGGGTACCTCAAGAGACCCAGTACTTC. Protein sequence: CASSLVATGVPQETQYF.

The rearrangement joins TRBV5-4 to TRBJ2-1; TRBD2 matches at 14 bases. V was clipped by 2 bases and J by 2 bases; unmatched bases: 3. Germline CDR1 and CDR2: SGHNT and YYREEE (reference sequence). The CDR3 consists of 17 residues. The CDR3 protein is CASSLRTSGGPYNEQFF. The CDR3 DNA reads as TGTGCCAGCAGCTTACGGACTAGCGGGGGGCCCTACAATGAGCAGTTCTTC.

CDR3 residues: CASSGWVGQGDEQYF. CDR3 DNA: TGTGCCAGCAGTGGTTGGGTGGGACAGGGGGACGAGCAGTACTTC. The V call is TRBV6-1, the J call TRBJ2-7; 11 bases fit TRBD1. The germline gives CDR1 MNHNS, CDR2 SASEGT. V gave up 4 bases and J gave up 5 bases; unmatched junction bases: 7. The CDR3 has 15 amino acids.

V gene TRBV5-1 combines with J gene TRBJ1-1; TRBD1 matches 7 bases. CDR1 and CDR2 (germline): SGHRS, YFSETQ. The CDR3 is made up of 15 amino acids. With V trimmed by 4 bases and J by 2 bases, 8 bases remained unmatched. The CDR3 protein is CASSPGQAANTEAFF. The CDR3 nucleotides are TGCGCCAGCAGCCCCGGACAGGCCGCTAACACTGAAGCTTTCTTT.

As for this clone: The sample carries other DNA sequences with the same CDR3. The rearrangement uses TRBV27 and TRBJ2-7; 8 bases are shared with TRBD2. The trim removed 2 bases at V and 2 bases at J, leaving 5 bases unmatched. Germline V gene sequence: CDR1 MNHEY, CDR2 SMNVEV (reference sequence). This CDR3 has 15 amino acids. This CDR3 is CASSLGAGVTYEQYF. The CDR3 DNA is TGTGCCAGCAGTTTAGGAGCGGGGGTTACCTACGAGCAGTACTTC.